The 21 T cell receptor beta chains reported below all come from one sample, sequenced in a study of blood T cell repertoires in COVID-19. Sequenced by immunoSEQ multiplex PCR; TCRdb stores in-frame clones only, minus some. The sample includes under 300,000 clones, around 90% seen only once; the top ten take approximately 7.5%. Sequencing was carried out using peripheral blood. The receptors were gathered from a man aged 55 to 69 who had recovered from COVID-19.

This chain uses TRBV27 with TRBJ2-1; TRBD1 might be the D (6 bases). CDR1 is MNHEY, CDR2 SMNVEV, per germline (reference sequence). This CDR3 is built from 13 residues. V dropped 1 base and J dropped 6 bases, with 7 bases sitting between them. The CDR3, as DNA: TGTGCCAGCAGTTTATTAGGGGGCAATGAGCAGTTCTTC. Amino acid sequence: CASSLLGGNEQFF.

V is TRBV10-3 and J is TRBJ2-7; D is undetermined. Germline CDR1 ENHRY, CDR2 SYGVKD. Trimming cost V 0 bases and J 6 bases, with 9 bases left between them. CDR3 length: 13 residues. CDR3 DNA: TGTGCCATCAGTGAGTCGCCTAACGTCGAGCAGTACGTC. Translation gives CAISESPNVEQYV.

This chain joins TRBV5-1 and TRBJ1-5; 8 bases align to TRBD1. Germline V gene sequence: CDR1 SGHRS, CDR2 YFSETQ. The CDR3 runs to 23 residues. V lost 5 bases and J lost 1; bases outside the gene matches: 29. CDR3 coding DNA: TGCGCCAGCAGGGCTTTGGCCGCGAACCTTTTGGGACAGGCGGCGAAGAGCAATCAGCCCCAGCATTTT. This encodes CASRALAANLLGQAAKSNQPQHF.

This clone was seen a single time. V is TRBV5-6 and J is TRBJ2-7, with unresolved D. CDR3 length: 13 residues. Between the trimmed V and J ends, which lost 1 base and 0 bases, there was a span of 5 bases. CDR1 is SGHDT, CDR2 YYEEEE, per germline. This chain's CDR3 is CASSLISSYEQYV. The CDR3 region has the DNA TGTGCCAGCAGCTTGATCAGCTCCTACGAGCAGTACGTC.

This CDR3 reads CASSEAWARDGNTIYF. DNA for the CDR3: TGTGCCAGCAGTGAAGCATGGGCCAGGGATGGAAACACCATATATTTT. This rearrangement joins TRBV6-1 to TRBJ1-3, with a tentative D call TRBD1 (5 bases). The CDR3 is 16 residues long. V lost 0 bases and J 3 bases, leaving 12 bases between the germline ends. The germline V gene has CDR1 MNHNS and CDR2 SASEGT.

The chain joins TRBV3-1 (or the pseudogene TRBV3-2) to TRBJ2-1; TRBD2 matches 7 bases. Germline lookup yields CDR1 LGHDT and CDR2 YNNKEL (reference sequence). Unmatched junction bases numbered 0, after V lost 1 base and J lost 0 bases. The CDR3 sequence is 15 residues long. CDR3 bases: TGTGCCAGCAGCCAAGCGGGGGGCTCCTACAATGAGCAGTTCTTC. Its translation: CASSQAGGSYNEQFF.

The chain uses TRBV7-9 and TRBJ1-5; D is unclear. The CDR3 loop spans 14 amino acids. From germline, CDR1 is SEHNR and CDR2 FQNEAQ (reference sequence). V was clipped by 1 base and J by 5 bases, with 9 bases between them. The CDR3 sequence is CASSLGSGDQPQHF. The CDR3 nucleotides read TGTGCCAGCAGCTTAGGTTCCGGGGATCAGCCCCAGCATTTT.

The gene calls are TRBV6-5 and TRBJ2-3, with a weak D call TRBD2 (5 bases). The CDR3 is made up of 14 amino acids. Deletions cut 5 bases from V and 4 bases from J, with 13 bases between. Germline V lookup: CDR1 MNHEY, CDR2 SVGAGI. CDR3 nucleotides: TGTGCCAGCAGTCTAGCCCGAACAGCAGATACGCAGTATTTT. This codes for CASSLARTADTQYF.

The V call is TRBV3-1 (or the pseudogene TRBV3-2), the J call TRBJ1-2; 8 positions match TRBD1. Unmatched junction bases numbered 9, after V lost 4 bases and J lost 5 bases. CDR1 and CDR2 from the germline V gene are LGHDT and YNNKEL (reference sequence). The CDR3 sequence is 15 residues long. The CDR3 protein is CASSPGGRGQYGYTF. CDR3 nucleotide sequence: TGTGCCAGCAGCCCAGGGGGCAGGGGGCAGTATGGCTACACCTTC.

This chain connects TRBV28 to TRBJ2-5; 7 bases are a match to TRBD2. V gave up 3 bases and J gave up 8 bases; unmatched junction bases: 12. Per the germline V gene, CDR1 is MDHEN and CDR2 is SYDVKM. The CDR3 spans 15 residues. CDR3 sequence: CASSFLLGGIETQYF. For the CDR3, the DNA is TGTGCCAGCAGTTTCCTCCTGGGAGGGATAGAAACCCAGTACTTC.

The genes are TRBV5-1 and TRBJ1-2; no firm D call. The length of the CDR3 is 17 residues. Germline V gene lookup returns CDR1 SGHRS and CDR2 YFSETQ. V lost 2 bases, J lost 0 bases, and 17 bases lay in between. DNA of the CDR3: TGCGCCAGCAGCTTAACCTCAGCGTCTACCACTAACTATGGCTACACCTTC. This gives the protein CASSLTSASTTNYGYTF.

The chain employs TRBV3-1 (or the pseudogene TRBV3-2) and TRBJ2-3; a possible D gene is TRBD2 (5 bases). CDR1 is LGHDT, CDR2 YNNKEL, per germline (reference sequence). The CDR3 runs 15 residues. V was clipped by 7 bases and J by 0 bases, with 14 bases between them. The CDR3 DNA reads TGTGCCAGCACCCTGAGGGTGGCTAGCACAGATACGCAGTATTTT. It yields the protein CASTLRVASTDTQYF.

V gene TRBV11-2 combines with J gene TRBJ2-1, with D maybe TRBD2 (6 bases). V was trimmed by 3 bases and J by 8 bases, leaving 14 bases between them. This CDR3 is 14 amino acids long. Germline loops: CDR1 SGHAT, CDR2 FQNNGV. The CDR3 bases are TGTGCCAGCAGCTTCGGCGGGGCACTGGATGAGCAGTTCTTC. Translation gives CASSFGGALDEQFF.

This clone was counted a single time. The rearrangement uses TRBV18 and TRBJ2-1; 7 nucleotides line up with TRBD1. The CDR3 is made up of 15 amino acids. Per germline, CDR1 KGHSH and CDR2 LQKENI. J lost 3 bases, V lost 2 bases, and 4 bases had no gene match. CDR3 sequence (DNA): TGTGCCAGCTCACCAGCGAGACAGGGCTACAATGAGCAGTTCTTC. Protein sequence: CASSPARQGYNEQFF.

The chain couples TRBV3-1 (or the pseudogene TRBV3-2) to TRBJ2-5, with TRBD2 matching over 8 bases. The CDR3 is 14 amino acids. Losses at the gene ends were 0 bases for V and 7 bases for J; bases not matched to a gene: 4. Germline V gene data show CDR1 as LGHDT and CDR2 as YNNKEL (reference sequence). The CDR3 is CASSQDPSGGTQYF. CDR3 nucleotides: TGTGCCAGCAGCCAAGATCCCAGCGGGGGGACCCAGTACTTC.

CDR3 DNA sequence: TGTGCCAGCAGCTTGGGACAGGCTCACAATGAGCAGTTCTTC. It is translated as CASSLGQAHNEQFF. The chain has TRBV5-6 and TRBJ2-1, with D possibly TRBD1 on 6 matching bases. CDR3 length equals 14 residues. Germline V gene lookup returns CDR1 SGHDT and CDR2 YYEEEE. Trimming cost V 0 bases and J 5 bases, with 9 bases left between them.

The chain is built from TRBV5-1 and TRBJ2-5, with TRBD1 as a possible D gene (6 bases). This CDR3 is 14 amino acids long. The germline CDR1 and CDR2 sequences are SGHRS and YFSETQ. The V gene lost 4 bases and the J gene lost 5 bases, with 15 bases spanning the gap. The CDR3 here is CASSPGHPRETQYF. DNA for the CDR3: TGCGCCAGCAGCCCGGGACACCCTCGGGAGACCCAGTACTTC.

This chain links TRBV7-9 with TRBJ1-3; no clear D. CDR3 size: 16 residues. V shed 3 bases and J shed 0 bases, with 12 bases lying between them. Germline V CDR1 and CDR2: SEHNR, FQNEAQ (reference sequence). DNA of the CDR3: TGTGCCAGCAGCTTGGGCCAGCCGAGCTCTGGAAACACCATATATTTT. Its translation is CASSLGQPSSGNTIYF.

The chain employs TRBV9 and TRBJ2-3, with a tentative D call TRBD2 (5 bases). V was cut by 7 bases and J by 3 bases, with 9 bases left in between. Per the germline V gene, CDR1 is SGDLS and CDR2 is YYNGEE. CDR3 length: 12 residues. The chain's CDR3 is CASAGMTDTQYF. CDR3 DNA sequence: TGTGCCAGCGCGGGCATGACAGATACGCAGTATTTT.

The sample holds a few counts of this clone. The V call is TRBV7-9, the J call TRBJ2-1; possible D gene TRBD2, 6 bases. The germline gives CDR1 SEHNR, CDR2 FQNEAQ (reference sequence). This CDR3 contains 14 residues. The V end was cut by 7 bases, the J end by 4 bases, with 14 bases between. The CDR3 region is CASNLGLNYNEQFF. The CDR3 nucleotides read TGTGCCAGCAACCTTGGACTAAATTACAATGAGCAGTTCTTC.

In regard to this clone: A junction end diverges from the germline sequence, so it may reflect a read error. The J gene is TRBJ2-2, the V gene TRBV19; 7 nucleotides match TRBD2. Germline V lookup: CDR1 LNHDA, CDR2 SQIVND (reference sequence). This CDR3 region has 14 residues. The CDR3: CARSIDSGAGELFF. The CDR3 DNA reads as TGTGCCAGAAGTATAGACAGCGGGGCCGGGGAGCTGTTTTTT.